The clone carrying this TCR beta chain was found a few times. Its antigen remains unidentified. This CDR3 has 11 amino acids. CDR1 is ENHRY and CDR2 is SYGVKD in the germline V gene. The V segment lost 4 bases and the J segment 10 bases; nucleotides outside the gene matches: 0. The sample is drawn from a study of blood T cells in healthy people across ages. The study's findings and limits: Higher naive T cell percentage went strongly together with higher TCR beta diversity. Roughly linear age-related decline in beta diversity appeared, significant by age about 40. Because sorting was not performed, PBMCs prevented conclusive naive versus antigen-experienced comparison.

Combining a sample-barcoded 5' primer with a J-beta primer mix, a second PCR ran for about 6 to 12 cycles. No fewer than 3 million CDR3-containing paired-end reads came from each sample. TCRdb analysed the 5' RACE reads with MiXCR anew, one entry per CDR3 protein. The sample lists under 2,000,000 distinct CDR3 sequences, roughly 49% occurring once. This sequence originates from a woman aged 40-49 years in good health. Sequencing was done on a sample of blood. The chain is built from TRBV10-3 and TRBJ2-1, with 8 bases matching TRBD1. CDR3 sequence reads: CAISAGGEQFF. The CDR3 nucleotides are TGTGCCATCAGTGCAGGGGGCGAGCAGTTCTTC.